This record looks at one T cell receptor beta chain sequence and its context. Its antigen is unknown. Within one base of it there is no much larger clone, and no base qualities were kept. Using the deep immunoSEQ assay, TCR CDR3 regions were amplified from genomic DNA by multiplex PCR. Extracted genomic DNA from each cell subset was spread evenly across all wells of several immunoSEQ 96-well plates, with each plate serving as a replicate. Each replicate PCR for sorted subsets received around 210 ng genomic DNA, equal to tens of thousands of T cell genomes. Purified libraries were quantified with a Qubit 3.0 fluorometer, sized on a Bioanalyzer 2100, and re-quantified with the KAPA Library Quantification kit. Every immunoSEQ 96-well plate was sequenced on a separate single-read 150-cycle Illumina NextSeq 550 flow cell. The source study handled its data this way. Because the immunoSEQ output included only junctional sequences and no quality scores, the filtering could not be the same as the filtering used for full-length reads. To assign V/J genes and CDR3, sequences were annotated using PyIR, a Python wrapper for IgBLAST v1.9, with IMGT germline references. Reads were filtered out if the reads had weak V/J assignments (E-value above 1e-6), no CDR3, stop codons, out-of-frame junctions, or ambiguous translated residues. A V3J clonotype was defined by an identical inferred V gene, J gene, and CDR3 amino acid sequence. To compute the percentage overlap between repertoires, the number of shared unique clonotypes was divided by the size of the smaller repertoire. Repertoire richness was assessed with RTK rarefaction, the Chao1 estimator, and Recon v2.1 estimates of unobserved clonotypes. For all TCRbeta clonotypes obtained by the gDNA method from a few donors, generation probabilities were computed with OLGA. The table comes from immuneACCESS by way of TCRdb, which keeps in-frame sequences with V and J called. Part of the clones is missing from these tables; in studies checked, under half for an unresolved V gene and the rest for unknown reasons. Clonal size and the V and J genes are those of that table, whereas D and trimming came from the DNA. The sample contains some 2,500,000 clones, more than 85% of them found a single time. Approximately 0.35% of the sample is held by the ten biggest clonotypes.

The CDR3 numbers 15 residues from cysteine through phenylalanine. The entry retains the CDR3 DNA only, 45 bases that are in frame from base 1. Trimming costs V 4 bases and J 9 bases, and their ends lie 22 bases apart. The germline V gene sets CDR1 to SQVTM and CDR2 to ANQGSEA. The donors were healthy, HIV-negative adults who had no recently reported acute infections or vaccinations. Only Caucasian adults living in Nashville, Tennessee, USA were represented among the donors. CD4+ T cells were enriched by magnetic negative selection; naive cells were then positively selected on CD45RA, and the negative fraction formed the memory subset. Blood was collected by leukapheresis, and PBMCs were isolated by Ficoll-Histopaque density gradient centrifugation and then cryopreserved in liquid nitrogen vapor phase. Analytical flow cytometry was used to check the purity and quantity of every magnetically sorted T cell population. Genomic DNA was isolated from each sorted fraction and quantified by UV absorbance on a Nanodrop 2000c.

This entry is derived from a study of shared clonotypes between healthy human individuals (TCRdb year 2020). A note on the overall study: The cohort comprised a couple of women and a few men aged 18 to 49 years. For each donor, CD4 naive and CD4 memory were each run on three plates, CD8 naive on two plates, and CD8 memory on one plate. To estimate repertoire size and how much clonotypes are shared between individuals, the study performed deep sequencing of blood TCR repertoires from a few healthy adults. Different laboratories and diverse techniques were used to prepare libraries and sequence TCR repertoires, to increase sequencing depth and limit assay-specific biases. Leukapheresis yielded between about 0.94 and 10 billion PBMCs per donor.

Broad study findings and their caveats: Sampling was restricted to blood, and TCR repertoires in tissue are likely to differ from TCR repertoires in blood. Across a handful of donors, roughly 5% of naive CD4, more than 3% of naive CD8, roughly 2.3% of memory CD4, and 0.4% of memory CD8 clonotypes were shared. Pairwise subsampling indicated that sequencing depth was expected to affect the degree of clonotype sharing among donors. The genetic and exposure-history diversity represented was limited by the small number of donors. Compared with non-shared clonotypes, the clonotypes found in all four sorted-subset donors had higher generation probabilities. Larger estimated clonotype richness was generally found for naive subsets than for memory subsets. Even with the large sequencing depth, rarefaction of the sorted-subset datasets indicated that sequencing was incomplete.

The source of this sequence is a man aged 18 to 29 in good health. Some clones in this sample may be carry-over from other donors' samples. The sequence links TRBV29-1 to TRBJ2-1, with a tentative D gene TRBD2 over 5 matching bases. The sequenced sample consisted of naive CD4+ T cells from PBMCs. Per the publication, the cell subset or site label means: CD45RA+ positively selected. Read as DNA, the sequence is TGCAGCGTTGGGGCCCGGCTAGCAAACGAAGGTGAGCAGTTCTTC. This yields the protein CSVGARLANEGEQFF.